This TCR beta chain was profiled in a study of cytomegalovirus exposure and HLA in healthy donors (dated by TCRdb to about 2017). With regard to the full study: An earlier analysis of 587 of the donors reported about 280 Gb of sequence data and 95 million to 130 million unique TCR beta sequences obtained from around 170 million T cells. About 300 gigabases of sequencing data and tens of millions of unique TCR sequences made up an early release that covered around 640 HLA-typed donors. Of the roughly 400 genotyped donors, over 65% fell in the genetic ancestry cluster associated with self-reported Caucasian donors. The study aimed to test whether signatures of past pathogen exposure could be identified by cataloging public T cell receptors. The study profiled the T cell repertoires of about 720 subjects by immunosequencing and related them to cytomegalovirus serostatus. Besides the first cohort of roughly 660 subjects, a separate validation cohort made up of over 100 different subjects was used. To predict cytomegalovirus infection status, the study combined high-throughput TCR immunosequencing, statistical association of individual TCRs with disease status, and machine learning. A later analysis re-analyzed previously published TCR beta repertoires from roughly 600 donors and added high-resolution HLA genotyping to study TCR occurrence patterns. Rather than using new phenotypic data, the later analysis identified candidate immune exposures from TCR beta sequences and from how often those sequences occurred across donors. An earlier analysis of several hundred of the donors used high-throughput TCR beta sequencing to judge whether each TCR beta V gene segment behaved as functional or pseudogenic. Alongside the repertoire data, information on donor age, sex, ethnicity and CMV serostatus was compiled. In a later genetic analysis, genome-wide SNP genotypes for about three fifths of the 666 donors were used, and that subset was treated as a discovery cohort. All discovery cohort repertoires had been generated using a single sequencing platform. Both class I and class II loci were covered by HLA typing, at four-digit resolution. Typing coverage differed by locus: A, B, C, DRB1 and DQB1 were typed in about 620-630 donors, DQA1 in roughly 500, DPA1 in around 600, and DPB1 in 472. Because of strong linkage in the cohort, roughly five DR-DQ haplotypes were treated as single units for association and clustering. On average, around 240,000 unique TCR beta nucleotide sequences were sequenced per donor among 398 genotyped donors of the cohort, with around 19% of those sequences being non-productive. General study outcomes and caveats: Several of the top co-occurrence clusters appeared to be linked to parvovirus B19, influenza, CMV and Epstein-Barr virus, according to a later analysis. The cohort was sequenced for TCR beta chains only, and without alpha or paired-chain data the features that could be detected were limited. Compared with the roughly 700-donor mean, donors in an Asian-associated ancestry cluster had fewer N-insertions in productive TCRs, according to a later genetic analysis. A total of fewer than 200 TCR beta chains were listed by the study as associated with cytomegalovirus. It was suggested by the authors that the approach could potentially be generalized to other disease states and immunological phenotypes. A further reported finding was that TCR beta sequences accurately predicted the HLA-A and HLA-B alleles for most subjects in the first cohort. A later genetic analysis associated a missense DCLRE1C variant with V-gene and J-gene trimming of TCR beta chains, and an independent cohort replicated the association. Because HLA typing was unavailable for some donors at each locus, only the typed subset was used in association tests. Because counts were too low, some 17 rarely observed V segments, including chromosome 9 orphons, were excluded from the earlier analysis of some 590 of the donors. Sequencing depth was assumed to be roughly uniform across donors in the presence/absence analyses, though that assumption may not hold. The only immune exposure information available for the cohort was CMV serostatus. Some IMGT-functional V segments, including TRBV6-2 and TRBV6-3, could not be told apart with the 87-base-pair reads, so those segments were excluded. Most TCR sequences were seen in very few donors, while some public TCRs were found in many individuals. Compared with equally common non-associated chains, HLA-associated TCR beta chains in a later analysis were more clonally expanded and had lower generation probabilities. Correlated functional status among segregating V segments might reflect linkage disequilibrium, but an unknown experimental factor could not be ruled out. In a later analysis, TCR association rates were found to vary across HLA loci, with the most associated TCRs seen for DRB1 alleles and the fewest for HLA-C alleles. The sequencing pipeline was judged likely to have produced a cluster of highly shared sequence variants as a technical artifact. Broadly in line with IMGT annotations, most TCR beta V segments showed up in productive rearrangements about 87% or about 30% of the time in an earlier analysis of under 700 of the donors. In a later analysis, most CMV-associated TCR beta chains were found to appear HLA-restricted, with HLA associations seemingly driven largely by CMV exposure. Cytomegalovirus status was reported to be diagnosed by the classifier with high specificity and sensitivity in both the original and validation cohorts. In a later analysis, 16,951 TCR beta sequences were associated with specific HLA alleles at a false discovery rate of 0.05. When HLA alleles, especially DR and DQ, strongly co-occurred, attributing TCR associations to individual alleles was difficult. In vitro tests confirmed that a few of the cytomegalovirus-associated TCR beta chains recognize cytomegalovirus antigens.

On this clone: Its antigen target is currently unknown. An end of the junction does not agree with germline; a read error may underlie this.

The cohort comprised approximately 700 healthy bone marrow donors. At the time of sampling, all cohort members were nominally healthy, though unrecorded immune exposures were likely present. The donor tested CMV seronegative and was one of the 352 seronegative cohort members. Every donor gave a peripheral blood sample, and the peripheral blood mononuclear cells from that sample were used for TCR beta sequencing. Genomic DNA was extracted from the blood cell samples with the Qiagen DNeasy Blood Extraction Kit. The library relied on the immunoSEQ multiplex PCR assay. The multiplex PCR relied on a mix of 60 forward primers for TCR Vbeta segments and 13 reverse primers for TCR Jbeta segments. A multiplex PCR assay on genomic DNA amplified the CDR3 region of rearranged TCR beta genes. The amplified TCR beta libraries were sequenced on the Illumina HiSeq System as 87-base-pair reads. The authors' pipeline ran thus. A later analysis counted tens of millions of unique TCR beta chains across the 500 to 850 repertoires, and 9.5 million to 11 million of these chains were shared by at least two donors. To remove PCR and sequencing errors, raw reads were error-corrected and collapsed into unique sequences using a nearest-neighbor algorithm that merged closely related sequences. Alignment of CDR3 sequences to IMGT reference sequences was used to assign V, D and J gene segments. For a sequence to be retained, a match of at least six nucleotides to both a V gene segment and a J gene segment was required. Rearrangements were called productive when the CDR3 lacked stop codons and stayed in frame with V and J; all others were non-productive. CDR3 was defined by IMGT convention, running from the second conserved V-encoded cysteine to the conserved J-encoded phenylalanine. The earlier analysis of 587 of the donors excluded any sequence lacking an unambiguous match to a single V gene segment. An earlier analysis of a few hundred of the donors called V segments functional above 56.7% productive rearrangements and segregating when the between-donor standard deviation exceeded 5%. A statistical classification framework was built to diagnose cytomegalovirus status from the catalog of TCR beta chain sequences. In a later analysis, TCR nucleotide sequences were compared against IMGT/GENE-DB human TR gene sequences so that V and J genes could be assigned. A later analysis assigned CDR3 sequences and most-parsimonious VDJ recombination scenarios with the TCRdist pipeline. A later analysis defined each TCR beta chain by its CDR3 amino acid sequence plus V-gene family, and excluded reads lacking a unique V-gene family. A later analysis removed over 500 highly shared, low-generation-probability nucleotide sequences to deal with suspected cross-contamination and a sequencing artifact. In a later analysis, a clonal expansion index for each public chain was calculated from normalized within-repertoire ranks of inferred template counts. In a later analysis, generation probabilities were computed using a VDJ recombination model fitted to out-of-frame rearrangements, and the results were checked against IGoR. A later analysis scored TCR-TCR, TCR-HLA and TCR-CMV co-occurrence with hypergeometric tests, applying a repertoire-size bias correction to TCR pairs. False discovery rates were estimated in a later analysis by permuting HLA or CMV assignments 20 times. In a later analysis, co-occurring TCRs were grouped with DBSCAN, and TCRdist sequence similarity was added when clustering was performed within HLA-allele-positive subsets. Repertoires with fewer than 30,000 or more than 120,000 public chains were left out of co-occurrence clustering, as were about 5 repertoires with anomalous nucleotide sharing. TCRdb stores this immuneACCESS table with in-frame sequences only. Part of the clones is absent; in the studies checked, under half of the shortfall reflects unresolved V genes, and no reason is known for the rest. D and trimming come from the DNA, and the V and J calls and clone size come from that table. Within this sample are roughly 230,000 clones, with 70% to 90% of them counted one time only. Together, the top ten hold about 0.25% of the sample.

The CDR3, from cysteine to phenylalanine, totals 14 residues. The retained sequence is limited to the CDR3, 42 bases, with the frame set at the first base. CDR1 SEHNR and CDR2 FQNEAQ were looked up in the germline V gene (reference sequence). This chain is built from TRBV7-9 and TRBJ2-7; TRBD2 aligns with 8 central bases. Input material: PBMCs. The TCR sequence derives from a girl aged 2 to 9 in good health and CMV-seronegative. In nucleotide form, the sequence is TGTTCCAGCAGCTCTCCGGGACTAGTAGACGAGCAGTACTTC. It translates to CSSSSPGLVDEQYF.